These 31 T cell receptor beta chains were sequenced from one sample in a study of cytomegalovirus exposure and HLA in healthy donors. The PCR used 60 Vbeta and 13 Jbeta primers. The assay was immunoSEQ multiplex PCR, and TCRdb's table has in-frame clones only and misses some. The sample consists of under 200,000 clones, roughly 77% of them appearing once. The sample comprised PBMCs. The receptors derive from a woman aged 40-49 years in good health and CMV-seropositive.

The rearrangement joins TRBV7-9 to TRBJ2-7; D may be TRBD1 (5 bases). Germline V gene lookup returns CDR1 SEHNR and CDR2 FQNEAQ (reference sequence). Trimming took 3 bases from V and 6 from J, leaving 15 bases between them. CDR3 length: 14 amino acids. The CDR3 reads CASSFHPDSPEQYF. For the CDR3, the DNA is TGTGCCAGCAGCTTCCACCCTGACAGTCCCGAGCAGTACTTC.

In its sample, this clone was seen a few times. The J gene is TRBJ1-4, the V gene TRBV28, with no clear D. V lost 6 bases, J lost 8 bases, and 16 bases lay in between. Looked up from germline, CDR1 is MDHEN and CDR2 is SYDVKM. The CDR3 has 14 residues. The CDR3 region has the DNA TGTGCCAGCAGCCCCGGTCCGGGTGCGGAAAAACTGTTTTTT. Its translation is CASSPGPGAEKLFF.

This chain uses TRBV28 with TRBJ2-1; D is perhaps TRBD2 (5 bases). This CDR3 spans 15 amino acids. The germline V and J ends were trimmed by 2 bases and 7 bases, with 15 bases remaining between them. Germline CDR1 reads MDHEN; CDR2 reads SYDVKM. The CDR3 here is CASSLKILPGNEQFF. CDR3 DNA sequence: TGTGCCAGCAGTTTAAAAATTCTTCCGGGGAATGAGCAGTTCTTC.

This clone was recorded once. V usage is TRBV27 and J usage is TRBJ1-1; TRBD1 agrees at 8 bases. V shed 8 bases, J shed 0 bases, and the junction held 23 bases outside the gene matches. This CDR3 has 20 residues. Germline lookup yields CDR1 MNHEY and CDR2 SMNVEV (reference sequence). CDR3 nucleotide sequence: TGTGCCAGCTCCCGATACTGGACAGGGAGGTCATCATTAATGAACACTGAAGCTTTCTTT. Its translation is CASSRYWTGRSSLMNTEAFF.

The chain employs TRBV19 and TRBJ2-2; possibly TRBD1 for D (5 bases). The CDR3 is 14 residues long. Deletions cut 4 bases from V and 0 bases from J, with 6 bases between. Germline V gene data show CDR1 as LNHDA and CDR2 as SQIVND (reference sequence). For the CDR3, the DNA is TGTGCCAGTAGTAGACAGCCGAACACCGGGGAGCTGTTTTTT. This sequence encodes CASSRQPNTGELFF. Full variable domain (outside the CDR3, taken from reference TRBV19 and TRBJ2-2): DGGITQSPKYLFRKEGQNVTLSCEQNLNHDAMYWYRQDPGQGLRLIYYSQIVNDFQKGDIAEGYSVSREKKESFPLTVTSAQKNPTAFYLCASSRQPNTGELFFGEGSRLTVL.

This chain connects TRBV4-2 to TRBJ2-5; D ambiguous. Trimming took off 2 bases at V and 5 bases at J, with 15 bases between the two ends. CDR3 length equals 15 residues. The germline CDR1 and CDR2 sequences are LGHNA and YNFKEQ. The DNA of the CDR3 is TGTGCCAGCAGCCAATCGATAACTAATCAGGAGACCCAGTACTTC. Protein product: CASSQSITNQETQYF.

CDR3 residues: CASGETGPHEKLFF. The CDR3 DNA follows: TGTGCCAGCGGGGAGACAGGGCCTCATGAAAAACTGTTTTTT. The chain combines TRBV28 with TRBJ1-4; the match to TRBD1 covers 7 bases. The germline CDR1 and CDR2 sequences are MDHEN and SYDVKM. CDR3 length: 14 amino acids. J gave up 6 bases and V 8 bases, and 9 bases lay outside the gene matches.

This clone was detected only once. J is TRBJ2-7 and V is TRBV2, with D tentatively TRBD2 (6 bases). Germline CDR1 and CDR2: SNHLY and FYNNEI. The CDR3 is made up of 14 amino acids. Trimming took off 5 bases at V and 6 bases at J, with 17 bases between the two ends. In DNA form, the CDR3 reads TGTGCCAGCAGTCCACCCGGGACTCCAGGCGAGCAGTACTTC. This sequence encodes CASSPPGTPGEQYF.

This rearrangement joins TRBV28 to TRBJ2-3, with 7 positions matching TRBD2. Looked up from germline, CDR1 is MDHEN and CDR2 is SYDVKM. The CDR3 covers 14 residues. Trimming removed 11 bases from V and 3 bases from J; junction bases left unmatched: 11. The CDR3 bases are TGTGCCTCGTATGTGGGCGGGAGAACAGATACGCAGTATTTT. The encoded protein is CASYVGGRTDTQYF.

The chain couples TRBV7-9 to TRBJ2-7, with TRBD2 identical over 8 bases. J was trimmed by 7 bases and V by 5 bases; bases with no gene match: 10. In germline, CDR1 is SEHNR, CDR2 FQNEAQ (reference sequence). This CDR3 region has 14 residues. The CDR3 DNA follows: TGTGCCAGCAGCGTCACCCGGGGGGGGATGGAGCAGTACTTC. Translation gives CASSVTRGGMEQYF.

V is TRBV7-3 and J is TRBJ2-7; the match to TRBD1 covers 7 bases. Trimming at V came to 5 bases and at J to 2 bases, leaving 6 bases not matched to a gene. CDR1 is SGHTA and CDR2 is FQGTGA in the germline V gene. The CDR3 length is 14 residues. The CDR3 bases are TGTGCCAGCAGCCAGGGGGAGTTGGCCTACGAGCAGTACTTC. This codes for CASSQGELAYEQYF.

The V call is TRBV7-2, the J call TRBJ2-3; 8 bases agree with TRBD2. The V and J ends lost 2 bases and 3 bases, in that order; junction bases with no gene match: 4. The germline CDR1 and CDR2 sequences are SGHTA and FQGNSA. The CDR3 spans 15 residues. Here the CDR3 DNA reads TGTGCCAGCAGCTTAACCGGGACTAGTACAGATACGCAGTATTTT. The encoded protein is CASSLTGTSTDTQYF.

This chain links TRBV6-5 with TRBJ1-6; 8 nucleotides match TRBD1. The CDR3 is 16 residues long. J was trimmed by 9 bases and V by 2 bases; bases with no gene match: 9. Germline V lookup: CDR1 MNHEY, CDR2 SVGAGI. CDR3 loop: CASSYRRQGKISPLHF. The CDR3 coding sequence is TGTGCCAGCAGTTACCGGCGACAGGGGAAGATTTCACCCCTCCACTTT.

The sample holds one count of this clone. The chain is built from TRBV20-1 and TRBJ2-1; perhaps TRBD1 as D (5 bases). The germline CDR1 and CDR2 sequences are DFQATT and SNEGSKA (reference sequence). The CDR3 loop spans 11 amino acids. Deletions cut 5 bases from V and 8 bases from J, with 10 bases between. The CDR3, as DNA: TGCAGTGCTTTCAGGGTCGATGAGCAGTTCTTC. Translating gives CSAFRVDEQFF.

DNA for the CDR3: TGTGCCAGCAGTTATCCCGGGGGGGGGATCTATGGCTACACCTTC. Translating it yields CASSYPGGGIYGYTF. The chain uses TRBV6-6 and TRBJ1-2; a possible D gene is TRBD1 (5 bases). Germline V gene sequence: CDR1 MNHNY, CDR2 SVGAGI (reference sequence). V was pared by 3 bases and J by 4 bases, with 15 bases between. This CDR3 spans 15 amino acids.

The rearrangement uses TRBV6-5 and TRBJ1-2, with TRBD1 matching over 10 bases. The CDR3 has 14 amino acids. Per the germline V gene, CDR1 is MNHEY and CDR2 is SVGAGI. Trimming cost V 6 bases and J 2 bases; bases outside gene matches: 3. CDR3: CASRGTGVNYGYTF. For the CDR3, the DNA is TGTGCCAGCAGAGGGACAGGGGTGAACTATGGCTACACCTTC.

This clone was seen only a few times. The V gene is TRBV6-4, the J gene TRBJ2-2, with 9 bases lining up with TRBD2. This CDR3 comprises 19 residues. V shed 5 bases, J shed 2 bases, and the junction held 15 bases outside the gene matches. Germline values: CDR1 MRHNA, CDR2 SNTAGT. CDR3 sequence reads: CASSPALAGLPVNTGELFF. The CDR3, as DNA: TGTGCCAGCAGTCCAGCTCTAGCGGGATTACCGGTTAACACCGGGGAGCTGTTTTTT.

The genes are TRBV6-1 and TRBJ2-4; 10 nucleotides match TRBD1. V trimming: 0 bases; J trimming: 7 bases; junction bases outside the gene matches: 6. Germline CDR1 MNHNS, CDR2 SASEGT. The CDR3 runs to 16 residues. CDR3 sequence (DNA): TGTGCCAGCAGTGAAGCCCAAGGACAGGGGGGGAACATTCAGTACTTC. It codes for CASSEAQGQGGNIQYF.

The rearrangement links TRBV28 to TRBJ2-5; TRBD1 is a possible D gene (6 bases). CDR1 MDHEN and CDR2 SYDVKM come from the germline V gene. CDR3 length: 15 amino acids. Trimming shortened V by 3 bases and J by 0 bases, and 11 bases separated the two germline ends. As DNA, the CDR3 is TGTGCCAGCAGTTTCGGGGACACGAACCAAGAGACCCAGTACTTC. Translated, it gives CASSFGDTNQETQYF. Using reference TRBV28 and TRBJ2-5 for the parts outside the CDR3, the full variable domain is DVKVTQSSRYLVKRTGEKVFLECVQDMDHENMFWYRQDPGLGLRLIYFSYDVKMKEKGDIPEGYSVSREKKERFSLILESASTNQTSMYLCASSFGDTNQETQYFGPGTRLLVL.

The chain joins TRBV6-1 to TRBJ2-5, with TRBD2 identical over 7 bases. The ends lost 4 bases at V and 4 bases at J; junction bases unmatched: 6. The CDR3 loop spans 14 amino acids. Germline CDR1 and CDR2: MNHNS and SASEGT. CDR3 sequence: CASSGGGLAETQYF. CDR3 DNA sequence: TGTGCCAGCAGTGGGGGGGGGTTGGCAGAGACCCAGTACTTC.

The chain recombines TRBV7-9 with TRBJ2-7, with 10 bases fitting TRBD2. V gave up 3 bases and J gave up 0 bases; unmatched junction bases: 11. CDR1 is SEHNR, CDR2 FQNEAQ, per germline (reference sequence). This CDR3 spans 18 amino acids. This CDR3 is CASSLGVRTSGISYEQYF. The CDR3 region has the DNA TGTGCCAGCAGCTTGGGGGTACGGACTAGCGGAATCTCCTACGAGCAGTACTTC.

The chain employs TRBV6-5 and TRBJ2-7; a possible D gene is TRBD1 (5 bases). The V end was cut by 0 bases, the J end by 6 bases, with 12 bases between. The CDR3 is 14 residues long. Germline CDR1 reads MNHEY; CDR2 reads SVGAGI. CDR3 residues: CASSYSRGRVEQYF. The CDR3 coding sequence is TGTGCCAGCAGTTACTCGAGAGGCAGGGTCGAGCAGTACTTC.

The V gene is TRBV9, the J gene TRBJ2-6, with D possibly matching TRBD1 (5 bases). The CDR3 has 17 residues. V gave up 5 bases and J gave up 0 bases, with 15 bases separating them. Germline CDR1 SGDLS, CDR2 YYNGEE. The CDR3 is CASSSGSHNSGANVLTF. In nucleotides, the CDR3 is TGTGCCAGCAGTTCAGGGTCCCACAACTCTGGGGCCAACGTCCTGACTTTC.

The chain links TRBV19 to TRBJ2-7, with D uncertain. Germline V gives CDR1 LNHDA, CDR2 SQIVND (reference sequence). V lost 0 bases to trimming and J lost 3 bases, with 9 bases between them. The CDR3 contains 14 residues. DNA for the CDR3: TGTGCCAGTAGTATAGACAGGTTCGTCTACGAGCAGTACTTC. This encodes CASSIDRFVYEQYF. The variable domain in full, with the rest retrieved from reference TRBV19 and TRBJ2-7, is DGGITQSPKYLFRKEGQNVTLSCEQNLNHDAMYWYRQDPGQGLRLIYYSQIVNDFQKGDIAEGYSVSREKKESFPLTVTSAQKNPTAFYLCASSIDRFVYEQYFGPGTRLTVT.

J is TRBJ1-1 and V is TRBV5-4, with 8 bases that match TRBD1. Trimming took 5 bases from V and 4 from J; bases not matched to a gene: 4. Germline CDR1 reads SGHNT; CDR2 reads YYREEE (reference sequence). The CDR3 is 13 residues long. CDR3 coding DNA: TGTGCCAGCAGTCAGGGGGCGTCCACTGAAGCTTTCTTT. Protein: CASSQGASTEAFF.

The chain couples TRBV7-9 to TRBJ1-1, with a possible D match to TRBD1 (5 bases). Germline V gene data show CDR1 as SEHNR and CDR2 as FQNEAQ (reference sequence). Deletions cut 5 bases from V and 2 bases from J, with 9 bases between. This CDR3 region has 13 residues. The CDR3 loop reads CASSPQGNTEAFF. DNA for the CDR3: TGTGCCAGCAGCCCGCAGGGTAACACTGAAGCTTTCTTT.

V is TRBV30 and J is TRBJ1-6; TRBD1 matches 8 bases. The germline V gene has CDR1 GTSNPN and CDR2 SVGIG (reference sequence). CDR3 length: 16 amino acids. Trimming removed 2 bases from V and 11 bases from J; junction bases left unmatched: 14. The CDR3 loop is CAWSKTDRALPPPLHF. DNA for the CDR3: TGTGCCTGGAGTAAAACGGACAGGGCCCTTCCTCCACCCCTCCACTTT.

The CDR3 DNA reads TGTGCCAGCAGCTTGGAGCGAAATCAGCCCCAGCATTTT. This gives the protein CASSLERNQPQHF. The V and J genes are TRBV5-6 and TRBJ1-5; D is ambiguous. CDR3 length equals 13 residues. Deletions cut 0 bases from V and 4 bases from J, with 5 bases between. Germline V gene sequence: CDR1 SGHDT, CDR2 YYEEEE.

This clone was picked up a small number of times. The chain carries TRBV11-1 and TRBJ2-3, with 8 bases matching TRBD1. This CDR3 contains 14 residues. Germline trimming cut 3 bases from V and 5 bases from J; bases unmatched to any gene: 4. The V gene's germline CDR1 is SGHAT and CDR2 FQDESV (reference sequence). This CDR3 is CASSFQGAGDTQYF. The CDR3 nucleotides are TGTGCCAGCAGCTTCCAGGGGGCGGGAGATACGCAGTATTTT.

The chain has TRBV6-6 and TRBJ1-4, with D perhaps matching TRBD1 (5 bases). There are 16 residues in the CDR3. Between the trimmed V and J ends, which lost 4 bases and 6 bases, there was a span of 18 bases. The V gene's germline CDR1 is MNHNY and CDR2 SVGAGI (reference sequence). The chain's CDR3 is CASSWNRDGRDEKLFF. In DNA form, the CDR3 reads TGTGCCAGCAGTTGGAATCGGGACGGGAGGGATGAAAAACTGTTTTTT.

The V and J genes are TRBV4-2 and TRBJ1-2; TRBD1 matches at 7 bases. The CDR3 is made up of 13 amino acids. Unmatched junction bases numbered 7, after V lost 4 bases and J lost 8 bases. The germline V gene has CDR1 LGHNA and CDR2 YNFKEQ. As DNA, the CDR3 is TGTGCCAGCAGCCCTAAGGGGGCAGGGGGCTACACCTTC. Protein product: CASSPKGAGGYTF.